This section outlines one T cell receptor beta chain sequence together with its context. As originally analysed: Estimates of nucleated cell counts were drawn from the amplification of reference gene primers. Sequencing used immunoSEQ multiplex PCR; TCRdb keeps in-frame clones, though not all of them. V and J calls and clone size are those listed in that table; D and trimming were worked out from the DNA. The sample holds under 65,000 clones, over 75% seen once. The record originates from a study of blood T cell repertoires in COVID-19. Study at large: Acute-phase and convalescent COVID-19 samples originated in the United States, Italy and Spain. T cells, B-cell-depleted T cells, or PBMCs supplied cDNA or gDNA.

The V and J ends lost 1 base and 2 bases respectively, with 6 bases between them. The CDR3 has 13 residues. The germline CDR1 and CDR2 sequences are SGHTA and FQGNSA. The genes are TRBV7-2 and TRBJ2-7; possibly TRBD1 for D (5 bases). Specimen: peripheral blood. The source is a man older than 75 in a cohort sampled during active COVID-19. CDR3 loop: CASSLGTTYEQYF. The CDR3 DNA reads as TGTGCCAGCAGCTTAGGGACAACCTACGAGCAGTACTTC.